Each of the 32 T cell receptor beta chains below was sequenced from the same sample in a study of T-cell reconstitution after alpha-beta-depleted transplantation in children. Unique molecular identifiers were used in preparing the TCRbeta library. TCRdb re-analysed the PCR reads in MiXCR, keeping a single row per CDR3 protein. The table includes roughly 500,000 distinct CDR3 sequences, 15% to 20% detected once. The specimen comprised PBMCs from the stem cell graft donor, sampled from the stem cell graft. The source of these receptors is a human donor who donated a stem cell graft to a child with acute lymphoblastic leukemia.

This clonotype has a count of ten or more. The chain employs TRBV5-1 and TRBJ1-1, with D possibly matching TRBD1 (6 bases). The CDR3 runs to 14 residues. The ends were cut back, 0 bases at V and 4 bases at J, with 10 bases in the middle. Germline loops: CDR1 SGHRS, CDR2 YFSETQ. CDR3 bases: TGCGCCAGCAGCTTGGATCGAGGGGGCACTGAAGCTTTCTTT. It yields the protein CASSLDRGGTEAFF.

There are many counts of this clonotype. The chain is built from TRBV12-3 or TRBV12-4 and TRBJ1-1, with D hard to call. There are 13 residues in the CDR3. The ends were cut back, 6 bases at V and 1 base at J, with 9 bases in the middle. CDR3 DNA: TGTGCCAGCAGATCGGCGCAGAACACTGAAGCTTTCTTT. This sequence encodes CASRSAQNTEAFF.

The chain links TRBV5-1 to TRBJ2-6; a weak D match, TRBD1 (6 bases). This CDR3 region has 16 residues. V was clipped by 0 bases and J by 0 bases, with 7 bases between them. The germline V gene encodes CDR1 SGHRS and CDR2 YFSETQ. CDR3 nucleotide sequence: TGCGCCAGCAGCTTGGAACAGGGCTCTGGGGCCAACGTCCTGACTTTC. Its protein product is CASSLEQGSGANVLTF.

The CDR3 bases are TGTGCCAGCAGCCTACGACTAGTAGCGGGAGTTTTTGGTAATGAGCAGTTCTTC. Translating it yields CASSLRLVAGVFGNEQFF. The chain combines TRBV11-1 with TRBJ2-1, with TRBD2 matching over 9 bases. J gave up 7 bases and V 5 bases, and 18 bases lay outside the gene matches. CDR3 length: 18 residues. Germline-derived CDR1 and CDR2 are SGHAT and FQDESV (reference sequence).

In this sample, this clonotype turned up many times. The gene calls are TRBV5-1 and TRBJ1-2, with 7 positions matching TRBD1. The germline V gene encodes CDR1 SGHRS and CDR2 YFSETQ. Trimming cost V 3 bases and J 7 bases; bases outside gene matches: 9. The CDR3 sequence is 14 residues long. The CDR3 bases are TGCGCCAGCAGCTCGGACAGGTCCCTGGGTGGCTACACCTTC. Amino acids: CASSSDRSLGGYTF.

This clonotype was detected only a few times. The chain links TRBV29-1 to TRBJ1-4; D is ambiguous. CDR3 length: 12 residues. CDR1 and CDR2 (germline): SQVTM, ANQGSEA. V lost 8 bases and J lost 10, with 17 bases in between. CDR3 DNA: TGCAGCTGCAGACATCCGAGTGGAAAACTGTTTTTT. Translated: CSCRHPSGKLFF.

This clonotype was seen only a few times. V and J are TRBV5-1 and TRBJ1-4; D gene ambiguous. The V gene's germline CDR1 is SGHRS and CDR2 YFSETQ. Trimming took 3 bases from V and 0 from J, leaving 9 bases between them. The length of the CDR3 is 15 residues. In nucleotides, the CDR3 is TGCGCCAGCAGCTCAACCAGTGCAACTAATGAAAAACTGTTTTTT. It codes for CASSSTSATNEKLFF.

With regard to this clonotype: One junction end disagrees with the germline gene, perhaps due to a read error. The CDR3 loop is CASSLESGLPYEQYF. CDR3 in DNA: TGCGCCAGCAGCTTGGAATCGGGACTGCCCTATGAGCAGTACTTC. The chain combines TRBV5-1 with TRBJ2-7; a possible D gene is TRBD2 (6 bases). This CDR3 region has 15 residues. From germline, CDR1 is SGHRS and CDR2 YFSETQ.

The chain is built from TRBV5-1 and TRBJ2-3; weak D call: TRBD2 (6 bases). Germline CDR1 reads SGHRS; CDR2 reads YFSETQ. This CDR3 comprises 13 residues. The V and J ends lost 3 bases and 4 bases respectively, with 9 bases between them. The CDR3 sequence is CASSWEVPDTQYF. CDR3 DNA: TGCGCCAGCAGCTGGGAGGTGCCAGATACGCAGTATTTT.

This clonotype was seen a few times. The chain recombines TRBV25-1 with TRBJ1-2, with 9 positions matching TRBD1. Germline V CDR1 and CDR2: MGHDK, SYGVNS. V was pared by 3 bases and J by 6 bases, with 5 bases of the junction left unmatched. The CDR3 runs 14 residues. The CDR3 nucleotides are TGTGCCAGCAGTGAGGGACAGGGAGGGCATGGCTACACCTTC. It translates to CASSEGQGGHGYTF.

The CDR3 bases are TGTGCCAGCAGCCAGGACAGAGCTGTCTCCTACAATGAGCAGTTCTTC. Its protein is CASSQDRAVSYNEQFF. This chain uses TRBV12-3 or TRBV12-4 with TRBJ2-1, with a weak D call TRBD1 (6 bases). The CDR3 contains 16 residues. The V gene lost 6 bases and the J gene lost 0 bases, with 15 bases spanning the gap.

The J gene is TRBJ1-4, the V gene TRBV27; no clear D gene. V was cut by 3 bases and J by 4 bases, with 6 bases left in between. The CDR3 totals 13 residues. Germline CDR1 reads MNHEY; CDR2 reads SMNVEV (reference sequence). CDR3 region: CASSFTLNEKLFF. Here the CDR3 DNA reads TGTGCCAGCAGTTTTACCCTTAATGAAAAACTGTTTTTT.

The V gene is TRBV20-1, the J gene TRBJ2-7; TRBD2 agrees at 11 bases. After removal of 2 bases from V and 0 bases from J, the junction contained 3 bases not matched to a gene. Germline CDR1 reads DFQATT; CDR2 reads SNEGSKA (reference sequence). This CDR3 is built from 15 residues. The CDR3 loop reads CSARRSGRASYEQYF. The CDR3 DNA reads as TGCAGTGCTAGACGTAGCGGGAGGGCCTCCTACGAGCAGTACTTC.

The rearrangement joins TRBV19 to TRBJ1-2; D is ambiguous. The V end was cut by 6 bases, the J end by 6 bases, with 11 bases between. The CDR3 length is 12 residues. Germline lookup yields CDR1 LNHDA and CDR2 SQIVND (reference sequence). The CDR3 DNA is TGTGCCAGTAGGACAACCCTCGATGGCTACACCTTC. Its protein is CASRTTLDGYTF.

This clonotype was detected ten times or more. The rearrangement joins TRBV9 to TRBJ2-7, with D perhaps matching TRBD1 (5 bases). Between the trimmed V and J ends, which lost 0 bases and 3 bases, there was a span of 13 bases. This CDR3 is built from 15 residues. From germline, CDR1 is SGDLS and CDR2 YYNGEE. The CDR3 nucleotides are TGTGCCAGCAGCGTAGGCAGGGCTTCGTACTACGAGCAGTACTTC. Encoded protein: CASSVGRASYYEQYF.

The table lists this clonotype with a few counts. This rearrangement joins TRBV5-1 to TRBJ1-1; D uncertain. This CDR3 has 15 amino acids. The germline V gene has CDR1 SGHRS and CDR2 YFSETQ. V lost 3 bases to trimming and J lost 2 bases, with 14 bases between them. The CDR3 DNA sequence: TGCGCCAGCAGCTCTTACCTGACTCCTAACACTGAAGCTTTCTTT. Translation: CASSSYLTPNTEAFF.

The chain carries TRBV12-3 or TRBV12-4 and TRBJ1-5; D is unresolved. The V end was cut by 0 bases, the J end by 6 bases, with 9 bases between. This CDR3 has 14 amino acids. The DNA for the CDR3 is TGTGCCAGCAGTTTAGCGGATGGGCTTCAGCCCCAGCATTTT. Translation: CASSLADGLQPQHF.

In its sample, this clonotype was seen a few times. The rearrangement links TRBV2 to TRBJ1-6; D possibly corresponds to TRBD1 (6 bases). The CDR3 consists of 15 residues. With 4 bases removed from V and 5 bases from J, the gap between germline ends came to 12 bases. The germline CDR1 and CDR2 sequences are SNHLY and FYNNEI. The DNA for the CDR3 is TGTGCCAGCAGTGTCTACAGGGTAAATAATTCACCCCTCCACTTT. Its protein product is CASSVYRVNNSPLHF.

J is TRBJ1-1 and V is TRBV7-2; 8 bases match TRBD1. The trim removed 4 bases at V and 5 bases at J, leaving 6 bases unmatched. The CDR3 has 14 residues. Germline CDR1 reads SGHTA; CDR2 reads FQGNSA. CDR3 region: CASSYPGGVTEAFF. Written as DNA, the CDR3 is TGTGCCAGCAGCTACCCAGGGGGCGTAACTGAAGCTTTCTTT.

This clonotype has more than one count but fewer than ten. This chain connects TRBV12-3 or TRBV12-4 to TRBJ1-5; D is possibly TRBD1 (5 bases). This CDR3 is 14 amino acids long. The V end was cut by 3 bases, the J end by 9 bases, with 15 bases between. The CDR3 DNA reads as TGTGCCAGCAGTTTTACCGGGGACCTATCGCCCCAGCATTTT. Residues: CASSFTGDLSPQHF.

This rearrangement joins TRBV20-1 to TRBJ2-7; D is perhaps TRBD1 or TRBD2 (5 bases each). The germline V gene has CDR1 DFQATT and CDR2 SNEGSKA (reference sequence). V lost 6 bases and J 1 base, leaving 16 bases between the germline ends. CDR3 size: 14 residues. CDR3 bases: TGCAGTGCCCCATTTACGGGGCGGTCCTACGAGCAGTACTTC. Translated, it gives CSAPFTGRSYEQYF.

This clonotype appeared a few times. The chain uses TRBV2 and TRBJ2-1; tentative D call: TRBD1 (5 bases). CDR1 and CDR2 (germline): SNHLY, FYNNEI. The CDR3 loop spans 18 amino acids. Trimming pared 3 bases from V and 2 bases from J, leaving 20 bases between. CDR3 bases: TGTGCCAGCAGTGACGACAGAGAGACACAATTCGCCTACAATGAGCAGTTCTTC. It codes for CASSDDRETQFAYNEQFF. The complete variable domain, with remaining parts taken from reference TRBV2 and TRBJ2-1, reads EPEVTQTPSHQVTQMGQEVILRCVPISNHLYFYWYRQILGQKVEFLVSFYNNEISEKSEIFDDQFSVERPDGSNFTLKIRSTKLEDSAMYFCASSDDRETQFAYNEQFFGPGTRLTVL.

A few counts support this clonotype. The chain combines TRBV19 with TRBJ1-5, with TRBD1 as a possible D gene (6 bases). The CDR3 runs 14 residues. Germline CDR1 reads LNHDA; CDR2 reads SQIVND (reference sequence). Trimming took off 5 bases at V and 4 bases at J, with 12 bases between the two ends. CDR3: CASSSGHANQPQHF. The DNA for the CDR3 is TGTGCCAGTAGTTCGGGACACGCAAATCAGCCCCAGCATTTT.

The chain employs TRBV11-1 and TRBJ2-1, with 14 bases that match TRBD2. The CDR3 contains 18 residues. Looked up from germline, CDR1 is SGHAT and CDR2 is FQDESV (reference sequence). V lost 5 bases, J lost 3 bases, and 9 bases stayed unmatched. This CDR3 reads CASSLGLAGGLGYNEQFF. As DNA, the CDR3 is TGTGCCAGCAGCCTAGGACTAGCGGGAGGCCTTGGCTACAATGAGCAGTTCTTC.

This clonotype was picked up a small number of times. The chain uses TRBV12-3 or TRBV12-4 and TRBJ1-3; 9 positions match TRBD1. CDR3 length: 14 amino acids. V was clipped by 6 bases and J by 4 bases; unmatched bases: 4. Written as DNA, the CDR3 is TGTGCCAGCAGGACGACAGGGGGGGGAAACACCATATATTTT. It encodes CASRTTGGGNTIYF.

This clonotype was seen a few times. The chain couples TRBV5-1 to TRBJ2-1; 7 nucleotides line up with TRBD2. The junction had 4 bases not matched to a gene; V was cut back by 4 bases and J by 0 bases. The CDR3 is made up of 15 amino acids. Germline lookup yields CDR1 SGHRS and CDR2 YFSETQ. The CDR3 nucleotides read TGCGCCAGCAGCATGACTAGCACCTCCTACAATGAGCAGTTCTTC. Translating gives CASSMTSTSYNEQFF.

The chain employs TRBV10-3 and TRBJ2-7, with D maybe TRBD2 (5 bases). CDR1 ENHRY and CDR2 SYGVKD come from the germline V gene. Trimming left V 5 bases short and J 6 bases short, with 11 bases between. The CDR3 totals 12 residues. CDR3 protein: CAISTDYIEQYF. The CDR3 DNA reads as TGTGCCATCAGTACTGACTATATCGAGCAGTACTTC.

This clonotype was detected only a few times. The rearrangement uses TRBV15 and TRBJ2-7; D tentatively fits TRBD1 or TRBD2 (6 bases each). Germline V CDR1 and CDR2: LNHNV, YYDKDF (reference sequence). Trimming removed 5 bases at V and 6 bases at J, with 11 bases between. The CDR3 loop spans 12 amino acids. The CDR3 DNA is TGTGCCACCAGCTCCGAGGGGGGCGAGCAGTACTTC. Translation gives CATSSEGGEQYF.

CDR3 sequence (DNA): TGTGCCAGCAGCATACCCGGGACAGCCATGAACACTGAAGCTTTCTTT. As protein: CASSIPGTAMNTEAFF. The chain links TRBV7-9 to TRBJ1-1, with 7 bases identical to TRBD1. V lost 5 bases and J lost 0; bases outside the gene matches: 9. CDR1 is SEHNR, CDR2 FQNEAQ, per germline (reference sequence). This CDR3 has 16 residues.

The DNA of the CDR3 is TGTGCCAGCAGCTTCCTAGCTGGGAATGAGCAGTTCTTC. Translated: CASSFLAGNEQFF. The chain uses TRBV7-3 and TRBJ2-1; possible D gene TRBD2, 5 bases. The CDR3 runs to 13 residues. Germline V gene lookup returns CDR1 SGHTA and CDR2 FQGTGA. V lost 3 bases to trimming and J lost 7 bases, with 10 bases between them.

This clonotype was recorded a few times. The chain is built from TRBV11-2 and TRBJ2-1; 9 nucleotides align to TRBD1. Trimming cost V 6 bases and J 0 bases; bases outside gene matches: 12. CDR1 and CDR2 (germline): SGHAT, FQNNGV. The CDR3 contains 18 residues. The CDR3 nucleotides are TGTGCCAGCAGGGACAGGGGCCCTTTTAGGAGCTCCTACAATGAGCAGTTCTTC. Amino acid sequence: CASRDRGPFRSSYNEQFF.

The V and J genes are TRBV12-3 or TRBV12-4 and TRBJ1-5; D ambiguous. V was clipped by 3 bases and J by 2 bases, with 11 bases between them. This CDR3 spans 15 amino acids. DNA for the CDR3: TGTGCCAGCAGTTTCGAGAGTAGCCGCAATCAGCCCCAGCATTTT. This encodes CASSFESSRNQPQHF.